This entry lists 13 T cell receptor beta chains sequenced from one sample in a study of early T cells in non-severe SARS-CoV-2 infection. TCRdb used MiXCR to reprocess the 5' RACE reads, holding one entry per CDR3 protein. The table records approximately 80,000 distinct CDR3 sequences, more than 10% of them present only once. Sequencing used whole blood. These receptors were obtained from an adult who was a healthcare worker with PCR-confirmed SARS-CoV-2 infection or an uninfected control (not recorded which).

A few counts support this clonotype. The chain combines TRBV20-1 with TRBJ1-3, with a tentative D call TRBD1 (5 bases). The V gene lost 3 bases and the J gene lost 1 base, with 10 bases spanning the gap. The CDR3 is 14 residues long. Per germline, CDR1 DFQATT and CDR2 SNEGSKA (reference sequence). CDR3 in amino acids: CSARSGGSGNTIYF. The CDR3 coding sequence is TGCAGTGCTAGGAGTGGGGGATCTGGAAACACCATATATTTT.

This clonotype was observed a handful of times. The chain couples TRBV30 to TRBJ1-5; 9 nucleotides align to TRBD1. The trim removed 5 bases at V and 6 bases at J, leaving 2 bases unmatched. The CDR3 covers 12 residues. Germline CDR1 is GTSNPN and CDR2 is SVGIG (reference sequence). CDR3 in DNA: TGTGCCTGGCGACAGGGGGTTCAGCCCCAGCATTTT. It specifies CAWRQGVQPQHF.

Here the CDR3 reads CASSPKGPANPWYTQYF. The CDR3 coding sequence is TGTGCCAGCAGTCCGAAGGGACCGGCGAACCCATGGTATACGCAGTATTTT. The chain employs TRBV6-5 and TRBJ2-3; D possibly matches TRBD1 or TRBD2 (5 bases each). The CDR3 totals 17 residues. V was trimmed by 5 bases and J by 7 bases, leaving 25 bases between them. Germline V gene data show CDR1 as MNHEY and CDR2 as SVGAGI.

In this sample, this clonotype turned up many times. The J gene is TRBJ2-1, the V gene TRBV29-1; D is perhaps TRBD1 (5 bases). Trimming removed 1 base at V and 7 bases at J, with 11 bases between. The CDR3 spans 13 residues. Germline V lookup: CDR1 SQVTM, CDR2 ANQGSEA. CDR3 coding DNA: TGCAGCGTTGAAGCAACCCAGGGTAATGAGCAGTTCTTC. Its protein is CSVEATQGNEQFF.

This clonotype appeared many times. The chain links TRBV28 to TRBJ2-5; 11 nucleotides align to TRBD2. The CDR3 extends over 15 amino acids. V lost 10 bases and J lost 7; bases outside the gene matches: 14. CDR1 is MDHEN, CDR2 SYDVKM, per germline. CDR3 protein: CATEALAGGPGTQYF. DNA for the CDR3: TGTGCCACCGAAGCCTTAGCGGGAGGGCCCGGGACCCAGTACTTC.

This clonotype occurred many times. This rearrangement joins TRBV2 to TRBJ1-5; TRBD1 matches 9 bases. The CDR3 is 13 residues long. The germline V gene has CDR1 SNHLY and CDR2 FYNNEI. After removal of 6 bases from V and 10 bases from J, the junction contained 7 bases not matched to a gene. The CDR3 spells CASSLTGGQPQHF. The CDR3 nucleotides are TGTGCCAGCAGCTTGACAGGGGGGCAACCCCAGCATTTT.

The chain has TRBV20-1 and TRBJ2-1, with 11 bases that match TRBD2. V lost 4 bases to trimming and J lost 4 bases; unmatched junction nucleotides: 3. This CDR3 region has 14 residues. Germline CDR1 reads DFQATT; CDR2 reads SNEGSKA (reference sequence). The CDR3, as DNA: TGCAGTGCTATGACTAGCGGGGTATACAATGAGCAGTTCTTC. Amino acid sequence: CSAMTSGVYNEQFF.

The CDR3: CASSLGPTGELFF. In nucleotides, the CDR3 is TGTGCCAGCAGCTTAGGGCCCACCGGGGAGCTGTTTTTT. V and J are TRBV7-9 and TRBJ2-2; D remains ambiguous. V lost 1 base to trimming and J lost 4 bases, with 4 bases between them. Germline V gene lookup returns CDR1 SEHNR and CDR2 FQNEAQ (reference sequence). CDR3 length: 13 residues.

There are many counts of this clonotype. V is TRBV12-3 or TRBV12-4 and J is TRBJ1-2, with D unclear. CDR3 length: 12 residues. V lost 6 bases and J 8 bases, leaving 13 bases between the germline ends. The CDR3 coding sequence is TGTGCCAGCAGCCCGGAACAGCGAGGCTACACCTTC. Its protein product is CASSPEQRGYTF.

The V and J genes are TRBV30 and TRBJ2-7, with 13 positions matching TRBD2. The CDR3 totals 14 residues. Trimming removed 8 bases from V and 3 bases from J; junction bases left unmatched: 7. CDR1 and CDR2 (germline): GTSNPN, SVGIG (reference sequence). Here the CDR3 reads CAGMGTSGIYEQYF. In nucleotides, the CDR3 is TGTGCCGGGATGGGGACTAGCGGGATCTACGAGCAGTACTTC.

The rearrangement joins TRBV24-1 to TRBJ2-6; the D is unclear. The CDR3 has 18 residues. The V and J ends lost 3 bases and 0 bases respectively, with 14 bases between them. CDR1 KGHDR and CDR2 SFDVKD come from the germline V gene. As DNA, the CDR3 is TGTGCCACCAGTGATACGTCCCCCACCACCTCTGGGGCCAACGTCCTGACTTTC. It translates to CATSDTSPTTSGANVLTF.

This clonotype was counted a few times. The chain couples TRBV20-1 to TRBJ1-3; D call uncertain. Deletions cut 2 bases from V and 4 bases from J, with 9 bases between. CDR3 length: 13 amino acids. The germline V gene has CDR1 DFQATT and CDR2 SNEGSKA (reference sequence). The CDR3 loop is CSARWARGNTIYF. The CDR3 bases are TGCAGTGCTAGATGGGCGAGGGGAAACACCATATATTTT.

The sample holds a few counts of this clonotype. The V and J genes are TRBV7-6 and TRBJ2-5, with TRBD2 identical over 7 bases. V shed 6 bases and J 1 base; nucleotides not matched to a gene: 8. The germline CDR1 and CDR2 sequences are SGHVS and FNYEAQ. This CDR3 is 15 amino acids long. For the CDR3, the DNA is TGTGCCAGCAGGGAGGCACTAGCGCCCCAAGAGACCCAGTACTTC. Protein product: CASREALAPQETQYF.